A single sample is the source of the 3 T cell receptor beta chains below, sequenced in a study of cytomegalovirus exposure and HLA in healthy donors. The PCR was carried out with 60 Vbeta primers and 13 Jbeta primers. Using immunoSEQ multiplex PCR, the repertoire was profiled, and TCRdb retains in-frame clones only, with some absent. The sample has about 110,000 clones, around 73% seen once. The sequenced sample consisted of PBMCs. Receptor source: a man aged 40-49 years in good health and CMV-seronegative.

The sample holds one count of this clone. Compared with germline, one end of the junction differs, possibly owing to a read error. The gene calls are TRBV9 and TRBJ2-1; 15 bases are a match to TRBD2. Germline CDR1 reads SGDLS; CDR2 reads YYNGEE. The CDR3 is 14 amino acids. CDR3 DNA: TGTGCCAGCAGCCCCAGGACTAGCGGGGGGGCAAGGCTCTTC. It specifies CASSPRTSGGARLF.

This chain links TRBV6-1 with TRBJ1-1; 7 bases agree with TRBD1. CDR1 and CDR2 from the germline V gene are MNHNS and SASEGT. The CDR3 runs 17 residues. V gave up 1 base and J gave up 3 bases; unmatched junction bases: 11. The CDR3 bases are TGTGCCAGCAGTGAAGGGTTTGTGACAGGGCAGTACACTGAAGCTTTCTTT. Residues: CASSEGFVTGQYTEAFF.

The V gene is TRBV9, the J gene TRBJ2-7; no clear D gene. Germline values: CDR1 SGDLS, CDR2 YYNGEE. The CDR3 totals 12 residues. The V end lost 1 base, the J end lost 0 bases, and 2 bases lay between the germline ends. The CDR3 region is CASSVHSYEQYF. CDR3 DNA sequence: TGTGCCAGCAGCGTACACTCCTACGAGCAGTACTTC.